This TCR beta chain originates from a study of graft-versus-host responses after intestinal transplantation. Study-level information: Tacrolimus and steroids were given for about three years to all recipients after anti-thymocyte globulin induction.

V was shortened by 8 bases and J by 3 bases, with 8 bases between the two germline ends. This CDR3 spans 12 amino acids. Looked up from germline, CDR1 is WSHSY and CDR2 is SAAADI. Using immunoSEQ multiplex PCR, the repertoire was profiled, and TCRdb retains in-frame clones only, with some absent. The sample shows 95,000 to 150,000 clones, approximately 92% of them seen only once. Details on this clone: As yet, its antigen is unknown.

The study, taken as a whole, reports: GvH clones turned up in recipient marrow; some had shown up first in ileum or blood. The study found high graft-versus-host to host-versus-graft clonal ratios in allografts of patients with graft-donor T cell macrochimerism.

This TCR came from a human donor who received an intestinal transplant. The chain joins TRBV10-2 to TRBJ1-5; TRBD1 is a possible D gene (5 bases). Specimen: unstimulated CD4+ T cells sorted from spleen or lymph node cells, collected before intestinal transplant. CDR3 DNA: TGCGCCAGCCGACAGCTCAATCAGCCCCAGCATTTT. This codes for CASRQLNQPQHF.